The TCR beta chain under discussion was sequenced for a study of blood T cell repertoires in COVID-19. In the study overall: Whether acute or convalescent, the COVID-19 samples came from the United States, Italy and Spain.

CDR1 and CDR2 from the germline V gene are GTSNPN and SVGIG (reference sequence). This CDR3 region has 14 residues. V shed 5 bases and J shed 2 bases, with 16 bases lying between them. Source study methods: Amplified reference gene primers provided the basis for estimating nucleated cell counts. Using immunoSEQ multiplex PCR, the repertoire was profiled, and TCRdb retains in-frame clones only, with some absent. Clone size and the V and J calls come from that table; the DNA yielded D and trimming. Seen here are some 80,000 clones, approximately 86% observed once, and the top ten hold roughly a sixth. What was sequenced was peripheral blood. This clonotype was sampled from a human donor in a cohort sampled during active COVID-19. The gene calls are TRBV30 and TRBJ2-7, with D possibly matching TRBD1 (6 bases). DNA of the CDR3: TGTGCCTGGGGCACAGGGATACCTCCCTACGAGCAGTACTTC. This translates into CAWGTGIPPYEQYF.